This TCR beta chain was captured by sequencing in a study of cytomegalovirus exposure and HLA in healthy donors. This clone has only a few counts. A multiplex PCR was run with 60 Vbeta primers and 13 Jbeta primers. Generated by immunoSEQ multiplex PCR, the TCRdb table keeps only in-frame clones and is missing some. In the table there are 100,000 or so clones, approximately 83% of which are singletons. From germline, CDR1 is KGHSH and CDR2 LQKENI. V lost 2 bases to trimming and J lost 4 bases, with 11 bases between them. CDR3 length equals 14 residues. V is TRBV18 and J is TRBJ1-1, with D maybe TRBD1 (5 bases). The sample consisted of PBMCs. This sequence was found in a man aged 18 to 29 in good health and CMV-seronegative. In DNA form, the CDR3 reads TGTGCCAGCTCACCAAGGCGCGGGGGCACTGAAGCTTTCTTT. This sequence encodes CASSPRRGGTEAFF.